The source of this T cell receptor beta chain is a study of T cell responses to AZD1222 COVID-19 vaccine (dated by TCRdb to about 2021). With regard to the full study: AZD1222 recipients given second doses at about 4 weeks or at about 12 weeks were pooled, since spike-specific TCR depth and breadth were not found to differ between the two schedules. A total of roughly 240 trial participants underwent TCR sequencing, of whom some 210 received two doses of AZD1222 and 26 received two doses of the MenACWY control vaccine. Trial participants were enrolled into age subgroups of 18-55, 56-69 and 70-plus years, which contained roughly 140, 27 and 60 TCR-sequenced participants, respectively.

Per the germline V gene, SGHTA is the CDR1 and FQGNSA is the CDR2. Trimming accounts for 5 bases at V and 5 bases at J, while the number of junction bases matched to no gene is 5. The CDR3 covers 14 residues, taking in both the cysteine and the phenylalanine. Just the 42-base CDR3 DNA is kept, in frame starting at base 1. The CDR3 regions of human TCRbeta chains were subjected to immunosequencing. The paper's processing steps were these. Repertoire TCRs were checked for matches against a reference library of SARS-CoV-2-specific TCRs that had been generated using the MIRA antigen-specificity platform. Breadth was defined as the fraction of unique TCRs that were SARS-CoV-2-associated. Depth was defined as the fraction of total T cells that were SARS-CoV-2-associated. Using the MIRA data, every spike-specific TCR was mapped to the spike region that the TCR reacted to and assigned to either a CD4 or a CD8 class. Log10-transformed breadth and depth values were compared by one-way ANOVA with Sidak's multiple comparisons tests. Here the immuneACCESS table is served through TCRdb, limited to in-frame sequences with V and J called. Missing clones are a known gap in these copies; in checked studies unresolved V genes cover under half, and the rest lacks a known reason. V and J calls plus clone size are reproduced from that table; the DNA served to infer D and trimming. This sample lists 85,000 to 130,000 clones; roughly 89% were detected once. Together, the top ten hold over 3% of the sample.

The research as a whole found: The 56-69-year group was small, and its depth increase did not reach significance, likely because of low power. Because no day 14 peak-response samples were available, repertoires were characterized only after the peak T cell response. Most participants were white British and females outnumbered males, and the authors suggested that clonal diversity may have been underestimated. After two AZD1222 doses, both the breadth and the depth of spike-specific TCRs were significantly higher than at day 0 and than in MenACWY recipients. The vaccine-associated CD4 TCRs covered the entire spike protein, and the dominant responses fell in regions 160-218 and 743-854. Conclusions about previously exposed vaccinees are limited, since just 6 or 7 AZD1222 recipients were seropositive for SARS-CoV-2 at baseline. Nearly half of unique spike-specific TCRs reportedly recognized epitopes outside regions mutated in the B.1.351 and B.1.1.7 variants.

The time point label, read with the paper, signifies: baseline before first vaccination. The vaccinee samples were drawn from two UK trials, COV001 and COV002, one of which was a single-blind randomized controlled phase 2/3 trial testing AZD1222 (ChAdOx1 nCoV-19) in healthy adults. For TCRbeta chain sequencing, PBMC samples were collected from trial participants at day 0 and at day 28 after the second dose. With respect to this clone: Its cognate antigen has yet to be identified. One base away there is no much larger clone; base qualities are not given.

The sample consisted of peripheral blood, taken on day 0 of AZD1222 vaccination. This receptor was taken from an adult in good health. The sequence links TRBV7-2 to TRBJ2-5, and 10 junctional nucleotides match TRBD2. The bases read TGTGCCAGCAGCATGAGCGGGGGGGAGGAGACCCAGTACTTC. The resulting protein is CASSMSGGEETQYF.